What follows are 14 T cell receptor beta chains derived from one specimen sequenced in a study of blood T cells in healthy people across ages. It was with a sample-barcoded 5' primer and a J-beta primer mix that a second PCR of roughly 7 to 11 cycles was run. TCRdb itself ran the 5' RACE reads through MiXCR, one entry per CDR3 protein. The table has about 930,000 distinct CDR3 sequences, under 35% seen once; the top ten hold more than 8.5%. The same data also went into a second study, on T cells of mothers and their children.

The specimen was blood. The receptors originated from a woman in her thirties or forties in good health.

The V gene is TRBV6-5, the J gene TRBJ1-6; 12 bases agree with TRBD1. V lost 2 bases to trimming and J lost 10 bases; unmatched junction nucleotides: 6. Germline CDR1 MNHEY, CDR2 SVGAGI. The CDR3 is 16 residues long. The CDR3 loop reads CASSYPGTGGDSPLHF. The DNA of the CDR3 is TGTGCCAGCAGTTACCCTGGGACAGGGGGCGACTCACCCCTCCACTTT.

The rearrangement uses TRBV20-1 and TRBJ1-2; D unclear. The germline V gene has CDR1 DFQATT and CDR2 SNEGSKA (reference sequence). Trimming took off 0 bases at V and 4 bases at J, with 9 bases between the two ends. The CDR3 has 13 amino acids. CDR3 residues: CSARDAVVYGYTF. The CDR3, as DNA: TGCAGTGCTAGAGATGCGGTGGTCTATGGCTACACCTTC.

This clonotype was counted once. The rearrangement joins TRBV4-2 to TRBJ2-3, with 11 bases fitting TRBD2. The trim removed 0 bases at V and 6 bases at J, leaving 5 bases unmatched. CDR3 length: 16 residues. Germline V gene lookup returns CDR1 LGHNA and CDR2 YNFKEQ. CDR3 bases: TGTGCCAGCAGCCAAGACACTAGCGGGGGCCCCGATACGCAGTATTTT. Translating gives CASSQDTSGGPDTQYF.

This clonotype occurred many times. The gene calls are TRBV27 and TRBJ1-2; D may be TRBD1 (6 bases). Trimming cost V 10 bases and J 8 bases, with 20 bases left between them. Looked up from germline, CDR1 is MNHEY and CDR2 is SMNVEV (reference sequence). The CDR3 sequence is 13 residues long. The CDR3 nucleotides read TGTGCCACAGAGGGCCCGGGGGGCTTAGGCTACACCTTC. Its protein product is CATEGPGGLGYTF.

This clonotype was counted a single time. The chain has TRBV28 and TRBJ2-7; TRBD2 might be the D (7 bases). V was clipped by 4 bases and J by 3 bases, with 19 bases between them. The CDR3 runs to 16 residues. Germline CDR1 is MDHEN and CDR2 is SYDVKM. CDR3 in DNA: TGTGCCAGCAGTTCTCCCCCCGGGGGGCTCCACTACGAGCAGTACTTC. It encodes CASSSPPGGLHYEQYF.

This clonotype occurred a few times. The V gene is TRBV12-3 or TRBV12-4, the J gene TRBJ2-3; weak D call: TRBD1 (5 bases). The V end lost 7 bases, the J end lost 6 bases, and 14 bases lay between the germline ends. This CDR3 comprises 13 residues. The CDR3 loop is CASTRDSMDTQYF. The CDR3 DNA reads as TGTGCCAGCACCAGGGATTCAATGGATACGCAGTATTTT.

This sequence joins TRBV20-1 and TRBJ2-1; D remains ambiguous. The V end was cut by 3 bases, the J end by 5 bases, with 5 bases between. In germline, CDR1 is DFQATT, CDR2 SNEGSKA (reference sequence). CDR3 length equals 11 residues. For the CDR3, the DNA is TGCAGTGCTAGCCCCGACAATGAGCAGTTCTTC. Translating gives CSASPDNEQFF.

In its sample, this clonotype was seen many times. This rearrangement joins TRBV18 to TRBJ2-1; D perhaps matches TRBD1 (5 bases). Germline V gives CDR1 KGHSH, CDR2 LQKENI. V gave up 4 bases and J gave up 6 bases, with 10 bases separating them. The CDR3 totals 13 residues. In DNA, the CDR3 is TGTGCCAGCTCACTTCAGGGTCTCAATGAGCAGTTCTTC. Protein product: CASSLQGLNEQFF.

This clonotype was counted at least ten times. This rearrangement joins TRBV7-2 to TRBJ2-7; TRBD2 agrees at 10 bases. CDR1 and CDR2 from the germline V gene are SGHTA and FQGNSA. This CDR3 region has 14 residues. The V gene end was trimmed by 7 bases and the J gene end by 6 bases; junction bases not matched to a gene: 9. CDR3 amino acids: CASTDTLAGSEQYF. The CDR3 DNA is TGTGCCAGCACCGACACACTAGCGGGGAGCGAGCAGTACTTC.

In nucleotides, the CDR3 is TGTGCCAGCAGTTACTCGACTCTAGCGACCCCAGAGACCCAGTACTTC. This translates into CASSYSTLATPETQYF. The genes are TRBV6-5 and TRBJ2-5; weak D call: TRBD2 (6 bases). Trimming stripped 0 bases from V and 4 bases from J, with 15 bases between. The germline V gene encodes CDR1 MNHEY and CDR2 SVGAGI. This CDR3 is 16 amino acids long.

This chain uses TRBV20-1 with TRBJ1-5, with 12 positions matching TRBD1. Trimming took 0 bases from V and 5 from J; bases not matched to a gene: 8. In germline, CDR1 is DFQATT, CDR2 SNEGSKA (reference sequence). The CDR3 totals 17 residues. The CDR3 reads CSARDGGTGGGHQPQHF. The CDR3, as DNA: TGCAGTGCTAGAGATGGCGGGACAGGGGGCGGTCATCAGCCCCAGCATTTT.

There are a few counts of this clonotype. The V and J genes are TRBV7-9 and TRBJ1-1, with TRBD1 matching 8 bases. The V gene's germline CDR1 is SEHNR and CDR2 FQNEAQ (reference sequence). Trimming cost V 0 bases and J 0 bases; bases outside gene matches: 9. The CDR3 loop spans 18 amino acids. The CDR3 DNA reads TGTGCCAGCAGCTTAGCGGACCCAGGGGGCTATCTGAACACTGAAGCTTTCTTT. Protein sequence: CASSLADPGGYLNTEAFF.

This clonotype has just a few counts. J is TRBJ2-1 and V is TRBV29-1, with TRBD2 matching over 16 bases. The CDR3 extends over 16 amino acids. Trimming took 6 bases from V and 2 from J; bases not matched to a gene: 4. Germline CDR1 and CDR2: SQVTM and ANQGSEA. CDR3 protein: CSVVGLAGGAYNEQFF. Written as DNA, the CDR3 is TGCAGCGTCGTGGGACTAGCGGGGGGGGCCTACAATGAGCAGTTCTTC.

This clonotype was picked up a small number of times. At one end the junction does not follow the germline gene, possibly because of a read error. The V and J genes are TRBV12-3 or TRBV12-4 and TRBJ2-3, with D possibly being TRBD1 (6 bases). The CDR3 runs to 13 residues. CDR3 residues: CAGRDDWTDTQYF. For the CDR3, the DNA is TGTGCCGGAAGGGACGATTGGACAGACACGCAGTATTTT.